This is a list of T cell receptor beta chains from one sample in a study of glioma-infiltrating T cells. One entry per CDR3 protein results from TCRdb running MiXCR on the multiplex PCR reads. Of some 160,000 distinct CDR3 sequences listed, 43% were seen once; the top ten hold roughly 5.2%. The specimen was glioma tissue, nonneoplastic brain tissue, or PBMCs (not recorded which). These receptors originate from a human donor with low-grade glioma or glioblastoma, undergoing nonglioma brain surgery, or in good health (not recorded which). The conserved cysteine and the conserved F or W are not part of the CDR3 here.

J | V | CDR3
TRBJ2-7 | TRBV28 | ASSRDRGSSYEQY
TRBJ2-3 | TRBV24-1 | ATSDLGGKDTQY
TRBJ2-1 | TRBV15 | ATSVIPYAYNEQF
TRBJ2-1 | TRBV12-3/TRBV12-4 | ASIDEAGGSYNEQF
TRBJ2-1 | TRBV20-1 | SARDQLAGDHEQF
TRBJ1-1 | TRBV20-1 | SARPHPRAGNTEAF
TRBJ2-3 | TRBV2 | ASSGALSPPDTQY
TRBJ1-3 | TRBV5-1 | ASSRSAGAGNTIY
TRBJ1-1 | TRBV5-4 | ASSSDRAGTEAF
TRBJ1-1 | TRBV18 | ASSELTVFNTEAF
TRBJ2-1 | TRBV18 | ASSPLGASGTNEQF